This TCR beta chain is from a study of T-cell memory formation after mild COVID-19. Overall study context: Largely donor-specific sequence clusters came from a couple of donors.

Germline CDR1 and CDR2: SGHDT and YYEEEE. The length of the CDR3 is 15 residues. J lost 1 base, V lost 2 bases, and 6 bases had no gene match. TCR alpha and TCR beta cDNA libraries carrying sample barcodes and UMIs came from 5'RACE with constant-segment primers. TCRdb reanalysed the 5' RACE reads using MiXCR and keeps one entry per CDR3 protein. The profile shows hundreds of thousands of distinct CDR3 sequences, 25% to 30% of them singletons. General observations from the study: There was a balanced CD4/CD8 profile in clones contracting day 15 to 85, and later expanders leaned CD4+. Memory sampled before infection contained some responding clones, suggesting cross-reactive memory joined.

Notes on this clonotype: Its antigen remains unknown.

This TCR was sampled from an adult woman who had mild COVID-19 (a few samples of this study predate the infection). Cell type and time point are not known. The chain is built from TRBV5-6 and TRBJ2-7; 7 bases agree with TRBD1. The sequenced sample consisted of PBMCs or a T cell subset sorted from them (not recorded which). Here the CDR3 DNA reads TGTGCCAGCAGCTTACTGACAGGGCAGTCCTACGAGCAGTACTTC. Translation: CASSLLTGQSYEQYF.